This T cell receptor (beta chain) was identified in a study of T cells in Graves' hyperthyroidism and ophthalmopathy. This clonotype appeared many times. Its antigen is still unknown. The length of the CDR3 is 16 residues. In germline, CDR1 is SGHRS, CDR2 YFSETQ. Trimming removed 4 bases from V and 3 bases from J; junction bases left unmatched: 13. Whole-study results and caveats: Ophthalmopathy prediction by the model preceded onset by a median about 6.3 months.

Amplification yielded TCR beta CDR3 regions, with RNA transcripts as the source. With the HTBI primer set, the TCR CDR3 went through a first round of RT-PCR. Each CDR3 protein gets one entry after TCRdb re-called the multiplex PCR reads with MiXCR. This sample has 500,000 to 700,000 distinct CDR3 sequences, with over 15% found just once. This sequence originates from a woman aged 18 to 35 with Graves' hyperthyroidism. The sample comprised blood. The J gene is TRBJ2-7, the V gene TRBV5-1; TRBD2 matches at 7 bases. The CDR3 DNA sequence: TGCGCCAGCAGCCTGGTTGGGGGAGGGCCTGGCTACGAGCAGTACTTC. This encodes CASSLVGGGPGYEQYF.